Listed here is a single T cell receptor (beta chain). No antigen is known for it. These data are taken from a study of OX40 agonist ivuxolimab in advanced cancers. Broader study findings: In general, CD8+ T cells held more expanded clones than CD4+ did, on average.

Sequencing used immunoSEQ multiplex PCR; TCRdb keeps in-frame clones, though not all of them. The repertoire consists of about 50,000 clones, with roughly nine tenths occurring once and the leading ten covering 13% to 15%. Germline V lookup: CDR1 MNHEY, CDR2 SVGAGI. This CDR3 comprises 12 residues. With 8 bases removed from V and 0 bases from J, the gap between germline ends came to 5 bases. The source is an adult with an advanced solid tumor such as melanoma, head and neck, liver or kidney cancer. Sequencing used CD4+ or CD8+ T cells sorted from blood, obtained in a trial of the OX40 agonist ivuxolimab. The chain links TRBV6-5 to TRBJ1-3; D may be TRBD1 (5 bases). This CDR3 is CASGTSGNTIYF. The CDR3 DNA follows: TGTGCCAGCGGGACCTCTGGAAACACCATATATTTT.